This T cell receptor (beta chain) stems from a study of blood T cell repertoires in COVID-19. Study context: Samples came from the United States, Italy and Spain, spanning acute and convalescent COVID-19.

Clones were sequenced by immunoSEQ multiplex PCR, and TCRdb holds only the in-frame ones, with some missing. The sample lists about 80,000 clones, 70% to 90% occurring once. CDR1 MDHEN and CDR2 SYDVKM come from the germline V gene. The CDR3 extends over 17 amino acids. V shed 4 bases, J shed 3 bases, and the junction held 11 bases outside the gene matches. The Seattle site enrolled patients during active infection and followed them longitudinally. Sequenced sample: peripheral blood. This clonotype was sampled from a man aged 50-60 years with COVID-19, enrolled during active disease. This sequence joins TRBV28 and TRBJ2-3; 9 positions match TRBD2. The CDR3 protein is CASSSPVAGVRTDTQYF. The CDR3 coding sequence is TGTGCCAGCAGTTCCCCAGTAGCGGGAGTTAGGACAGATACGCAGTATTTT.